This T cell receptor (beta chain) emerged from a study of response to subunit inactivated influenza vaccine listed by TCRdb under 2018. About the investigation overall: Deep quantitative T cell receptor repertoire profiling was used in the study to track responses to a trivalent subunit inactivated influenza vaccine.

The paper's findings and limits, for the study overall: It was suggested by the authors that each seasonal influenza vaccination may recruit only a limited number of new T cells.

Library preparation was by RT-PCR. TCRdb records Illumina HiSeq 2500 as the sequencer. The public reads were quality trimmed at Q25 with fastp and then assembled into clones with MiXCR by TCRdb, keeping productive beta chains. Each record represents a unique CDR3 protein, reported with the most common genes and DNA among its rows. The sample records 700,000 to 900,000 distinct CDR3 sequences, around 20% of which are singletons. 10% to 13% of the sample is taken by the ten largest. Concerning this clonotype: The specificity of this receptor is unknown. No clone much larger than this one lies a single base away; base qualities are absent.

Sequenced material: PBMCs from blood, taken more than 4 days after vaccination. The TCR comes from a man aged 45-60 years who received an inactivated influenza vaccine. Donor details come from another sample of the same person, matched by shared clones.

This receptor carries the CDR3 CSARALTRNTDTQYF. The sequence in DNA is TGCAGTGCTAGAGCCCTTACGAGGAACACAGATACGCAGTATTTT. The rearranged chain carries TRBV20-1 and TRBJ2-3, with the D gene not confidently named. Sequences DFQATT (CDR1) and SNEGSKA (CDR2) are obtained from the germline V gene (reference sequence). The CDR3 numbers 15 residues from cysteine through phenylalanine. Only the CDR3 part of the read is kept: 45 bases, read in frame from the first base. V lost 1 base and J lost 2 bases; the stretch between them is 13 bases long.